Below are 27 T cell receptor beta chains sequenced from a single sample in a study of blood T cell repertoires in COVID-19. Measured with immunoSEQ multiplex PCR; TCRdb has only the in-frame clones, and not every one. The repertoire has 55,000 or so clones, approximately 87% of them found once; the top ten carry roughly 6.7%. Material: peripheral blood. Every receptor here comes from a man aged 60 to 75 with active or convalescent COVID-19.

The chain has TRBV11-2 and TRBJ2-2; possible D gene TRBD1, 5 bases. This CDR3 has 14 amino acids. CDR1 is SGHAT, CDR2 FQNNGV, per germline. The V gene lost 1 base and the J gene lost 7 bases, with 10 bases spanning the gap. CDR3 DNA sequence: TGTGCCAGCAGCTTAGTCGCAGGGATCGGGGAGCTGTTTTTT. It specifies CASSLVAGIGELFF. The complete variable domain, with remaining parts taken from reference TRBV11-2 and TRBJ2-2, reads EAGVAQSPRYKIIEKRQSVAFWCNPISGHATLYWYQQILGQGPKLLIQFQNNGVVDDSQLPKDRFSAERLKGVDSTLKIQPAKLEDSAVYLCASSLVAGIGELFFGEGSRLTVL.

The V gene is TRBV5-1, the J gene TRBJ1-2; 11 bases map to TRBD1. Trimming took 4 bases from V and 4 from J; bases not matched to a gene: 6. CDR1 and CDR2 (germline): SGHRS, YFSETQ. The CDR3 has 15 amino acids. For the CDR3, the DNA is TGCGCCAGCAGCCACGGAGGACAGGGGGCCTATGGCTACACCTTC. It yields the protein CASSHGGQGAYGYTF.

This clone turned up a few times. The V gene is TRBV6-5, the J gene TRBJ1-5; TRBD1 matches at 7 bases. In germline, CDR1 is MNHEY, CDR2 SVGAGI. Unmatched junction bases numbered 13, after V lost 8 bases and J lost 6 bases. This CDR3 contains 15 residues. Written as DNA, the CDR3 is TGTGCCAGCGGGAGGTTACAGGGGTTGGTTCAGCCCCAGCATTTT. This gives the protein CASGRLQGLVQPQHF.

The rearrangement uses TRBV6-5 and TRBJ2-7; 7 nucleotides match TRBD1. Germline CDR1 is MNHEY and CDR2 is SVGAGI. The CDR3 is 14 amino acids. Losses at the gene ends were 4 bases for V and 5 bases for J; bases not matched to a gene: 8. CDR3 protein: CASSFRQGSDEQYF. In DNA form, the CDR3 reads TGTGCCAGCAGTTTCCGACAGGGTAGCGACGAGCAGTACTTC.

This clone is a singleton in its sample. The chain employs TRBV19 and TRBJ1-1; weak D call: TRBD1 (6 bases). Trimming pared 5 bases from V and 5 bases from J, leaving 18 bases between. CDR1 and CDR2 (germline): LNHDA, SQIVND (reference sequence). The CDR3 is 15 residues long. In DNA, the CDR3 is TGTGCCAGTAGTCCCCGGTGGGACAAGGTGACTGAAGCTTTCTTT. Protein sequence: CASSPRWDKVTEAFF.

The genes are TRBV6-5 and TRBJ2-6; TRBD1 agrees at 10 bases. Per the germline V gene, CDR1 is MNHEY and CDR2 is SVGAGI. V lost 6 bases to trimming and J lost 2 bases; unmatched junction nucleotides: 1. The CDR3 is made up of 15 amino acids. As DNA, the CDR3 is TGTGCCAGCAGGGGACAGGGGACTGGGGCCAACGTCCTGACTTTC. Its translation: CASRGQGTGANVLTF.

The chain employs TRBV19 and TRBJ2-3; 7 bases agree with TRBD1. Germline lookup yields CDR1 LNHDA and CDR2 SQIVND (reference sequence). The CDR3 consists of 15 residues. The V gene end was trimmed by 9 bases and the J gene end by 4 bases; junction bases not matched to a gene: 13. This CDR3 reads CASSSNGQGADTQYF. DNA of the CDR3: TGTGCCAGCAGCAGTAACGGGCAGGGGGCAGATACGCAGTATTTT. The variable domain in full, completed from reference TRBV19 and TRBJ2-3, reads DGGITQSPKYLFRKEGQNVTLSCEQNLNHDAMYWYRQDPGQGLRLIYYSQIVNDFQKGDIAEGYSVSREKKESFPLTVTSAQKNPTAFYLCASSSNGQGADTQYFGPGTRLTVL.

V usage is TRBV6-2 or TRBV6-3 and J usage is TRBJ1-2, with 12 bases lining up with TRBD1. CDR1 is MNHEY, CDR2 SVGEGT, per germline. The CDR3 covers 13 residues. Losses at the gene ends were 6 bases for V and 14 bases for J; bases not matched to a gene: 10. CDR3 sequence reads: CASSPNRDRGQTF. CDR3 sequence (DNA): TGTGCCAGCAGCCCAAACCGGGACAGGGGGCAGACCTTC.

Only one count was recorded for this clone. The chain employs TRBV27 and TRBJ2-3, with 8 bases aligning to TRBD2. This CDR3 contains 15 residues. After removal of 8 bases from V and 2 bases from J, the junction contained 9 bases not matched to a gene. In germline, CDR1 is MNHEY, CDR2 SMNVEV (reference sequence). The CDR3 protein is CASALRGVFTDTQYF. The CDR3 nucleotides are TGTGCCAGCGCCTTGCGGGGGGTATTCACAGATACGCAGTATTTT.

This sequence joins TRBV12-3 or TRBV12-4 and TRBJ1-1, with D possibly being TRBD1 (6 bases). The V end was cut by 6 bases, the J end by 1 base, with 9 bases between. The CDR3 extends over 13 amino acids. The CDR3 sequence is CASSLQGNTEAFF. CDR3 coding DNA: TGTGCCAGCAGCCTACAGGGGAACACTGAAGCTTTCTTT.

This chain links TRBV27 with TRBJ2-2; 7 bases are a match to TRBD1. Germline trimming cut 3 bases from V and 0 bases from J; bases unmatched to any gene: 1. This CDR3 comprises 15 residues. Germline lookup yields CDR1 MNHEY and CDR2 SMNVEV (reference sequence). The CDR3 sequence is CASSLQGANTGELFF. CDR3 sequence (DNA): TGTGCCAGCAGTTTGCAGGGGGCGAACACCGGGGAGCTGTTTTTT.

The count of this clone is one. The chain employs TRBV3-1 (or the pseudogene TRBV3-2) and TRBJ1-4, with D uncertain. Germline V gene data show CDR1 as LGHDT and CDR2 as YNNKEL (reference sequence). The CDR3 consists of 13 residues. The V and J ends lost 4 bases and 5 bases respectively, with 8 bases between them. CDR3: CASSRSTNEKLFF. The CDR3 DNA sequence: TGTGCCAGCAGCCGAAGTACAAATGAAAAACTGTTTTTT.

The V and J genes are TRBV11-2 and TRBJ1-2; the match to TRBD1 covers 7 bases. The CDR3 runs 16 residues. The germline V gene encodes CDR1 SGHAT and CDR2 FQNNGV. V shed 0 bases and J 2 bases; nucleotides not matched to a gene: 6. The CDR3 bases are TGTGCCAGCAGCTTAGATAGGACAGGAGCCAACTATGGCTACACCTTC. Protein product: CASSLDRTGANYGYTF.

V gene TRBV7-2 combines with J gene TRBJ1-2; tentative D call: TRBD1 (5 bases). CDR1 is SGHTA and CDR2 is FQGNSA in the germline V gene. The CDR3 is 14 residues long. The germline V and J ends were trimmed by 1 base and 7 bases, with 13 bases remaining between them. Here the CDR3 reads CASSLGLGVGGYTF. The CDR3 DNA reads as TGTGCCAGCAGCTTAGGTTTAGGGGTGGGTGGCTACACCTTC.

This chain connects TRBV6-5 to TRBJ1-3; D is possibly TRBD1 (5 bases). Trimming took off 0 bases at V and 1 base at J, with 10 bases between the two ends. CDR3 length equals 16 residues. Germline CDR1 MNHEY, CDR2 SVGAGI. The CDR3 sequence: CASSYSRPGSGNTIYF. DNA of the CDR3: TGTGCCAGCAGTTACTCGAGGCCAGGGTCTGGAAACACCATATATTTT.

The V gene is TRBV27, the J gene TRBJ1-4, with TRBD1 as a possible D gene (5 bases). Trimming left V 3 bases short and J 4 bases short, with 9 bases between. Germline CDR1 and CDR2: MNHEY and SMNVEV (reference sequence). This CDR3 region has 14 residues. CDR3 sequence (DNA): TGTGCCAGCAGTTTGGGGCGCCTTAATGAAAAACTGTTTTTT. Protein product: CASSLGRLNEKLFF.

V is TRBV18 and J is TRBJ1-1; no clear D gene. This CDR3 has 15 amino acids. CDR1 and CDR2 (germline): KGHSH, LQKENI. The V gene lost 3 bases and the J gene lost 3 bases, with 14 bases spanning the gap. The DNA for the CDR3 is TGTGCCAGCTCACCCGTTGGCCAGGAACACACTGAAGCTTTCTTT. It translates to CASSPVGQEHTEAFF.

V usage is TRBV28 and J usage is TRBJ1-2; possibly TRBD1 for D (5 bases). V lost 8 bases, J lost 2 bases, and 18 bases lay in between. Germline V gene lookup returns CDR1 MDHEN and CDR2 SYDVKM. The CDR3 is 15 amino acids. The CDR3 sequence is CASRLGGEWNYGYTF. CDR3 in DNA: TGTGCCAGCCGCCTCGGGGGGGAATGGAACTATGGCTACACCTTC.

The rearrangement links TRBV20-1 to TRBJ1-5; 8 bases align to TRBD1. The trim removed 3 bases at V and 0 bases at J, leaving 7 bases unmatched. The CDR3 consists of 16 residues. From germline, CDR1 is DFQATT and CDR2 SNEGSKA (reference sequence). The chain's CDR3 is CSASGQGASSNQPQHF. CDR3 sequence (DNA): TGCAGTGCTAGTGGTCAGGGGGCGAGTAGCAATCAGCCCCAGCATTTT.

V usage is TRBV5-5 and J usage is TRBJ1-3, with D unclear. The germline V gene encodes CDR1 SGHKS and CDR2 YYEKEE (reference sequence). V shed 4 bases and J shed 7 bases, with 15 bases lying between them. The CDR3 is 14 residues long. CDR3 coding DNA: TGTGCCAGCAGCCAGACTACGGTCGGTAACACCATATATTTT. It specifies CASSQTTVGNTIYF.

This clone came up a few times. This chain joins TRBV5-4 and TRBJ2-2; TRBD2 is a possible D gene (5 bases). The CDR3 contains 15 residues. Trimming shortened V by 0 bases and J by 5 bases, and 11 bases separated the two germline ends. The germline CDR1 and CDR2 sequences are SGHNT and YYREEE (reference sequence). This CDR3 is CASSLAASSTGELFF. The DNA for the CDR3 is TGTGCCAGCAGCTTGGCGGCTAGCTCTACCGGGGAGCTGTTTTTT.

The count of this clone is one. The chain joins TRBV7-2 to TRBJ2-7, with 7 bases matching TRBD2. CDR1 and CDR2 from the germline V gene are SGHTA and FQGNSA. The length of the CDR3 is 15 residues. Trimming cost V 7 bases and J 9 bases; bases outside gene matches: 18. For the CDR3, the DNA is TGTGCCAGCACCCTAGAGGCGGGGGACGCCCGGGGGCAGTACTTC. Translated, it gives CASTLEAGDARGQYF.

The chain carries TRBV5-4 and TRBJ2-7; 8 nucleotides agree with TRBD2. J lost 5 bases, V lost 4 bases, and 11 bases had no gene match. The CDR3 is 15 residues long. Germline V gene lookup returns CDR1 SGHNT and CDR2 YYREEE (reference sequence). CDR3 nucleotides: TGTGCCAGCAGCGCGAGTGGTAGCGGGGCTGACGAGCAGTACTTC. This translates into CASSASGSGADEQYF.

This clone was counted a few times. This chain uses TRBV12-3 or TRBV12-4 with TRBJ1-6, with D uncertain. The V gene lost 2 bases and the J gene lost 7 bases, with 3 bases spanning the gap. CDR3 size: 12 residues. CDR3 bases: TGTGCCAGCAGTTTACCGAATTCACCCCTCCACTTT. Amino acids: CASSLPNSPLHF.

The V gene is TRBV18, the J gene TRBJ1-4; 10 bases are a match to TRBD1. CDR1 is KGHSH, CDR2 LQKENI, per germline. The CDR3 covers 14 residues. Germline trimming cut 8 bases from V and 8 bases from J; bases unmatched to any gene: 8. The CDR3 region is CASGVTGGEEKLFF. CDR3 DNA: TGTGCCAGCGGCGTGACAGGGGGCGAAGAAAAACTGTTTTTT.

This chain joins TRBV19 and TRBJ2-7; 10 positions match TRBD1. The V gene's germline CDR1 is LNHDA and CDR2 SQIVND (reference sequence). CDR3 length: 13 amino acids. Trimming took 4 bases from V and 4 from J; bases not matched to a gene: 1. The CDR3 DNA is TGTGCCAGTAGTAGGGACAGGGGTTACGAGCAGTACTTC. Protein: CASSRDRGYEQYF.

The rearrangement joins TRBV18 to TRBJ1-5; perhaps TRBD1 as D (5 bases). CDR1 and CDR2 from the germline V gene are KGHSH and LQKENI. V lost 3 bases and J 5 bases, leaving 11 bases between the germline ends. The CDR3 sequence is 14 residues long. The CDR3 DNA reads TGTGCCAGCTCACCGGGGGACTACTATCAGCCCCAGCATTTT. Its protein is CASSPGDYYQPQHF.